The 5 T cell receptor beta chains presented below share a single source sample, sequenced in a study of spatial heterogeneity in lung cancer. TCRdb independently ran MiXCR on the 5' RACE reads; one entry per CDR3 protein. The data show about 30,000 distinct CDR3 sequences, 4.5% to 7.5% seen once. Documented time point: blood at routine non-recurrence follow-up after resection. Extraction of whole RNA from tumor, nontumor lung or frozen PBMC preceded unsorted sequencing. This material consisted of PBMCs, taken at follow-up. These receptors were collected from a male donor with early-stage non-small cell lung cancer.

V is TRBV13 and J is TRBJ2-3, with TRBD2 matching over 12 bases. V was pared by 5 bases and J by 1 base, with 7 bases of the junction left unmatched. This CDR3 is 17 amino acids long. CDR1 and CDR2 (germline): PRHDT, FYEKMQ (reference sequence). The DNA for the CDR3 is TGTGCCAGCAGCATCCGACTAGCGGGAGACGGCACAGATACGCAGTATTTT. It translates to CASSIRLAGDGTDTQYF. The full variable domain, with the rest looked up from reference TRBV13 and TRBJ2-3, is AAGVIQSPRHLIKEKRETATLKCYPIPRHDTVYWYQQGPGQDPQFLISFYEKMQSDKGSIPDRFSAQQFSDYHSELNMSSLELGDSALYFCASSIRLAGDGTDTQYFGPGTRLTVL.

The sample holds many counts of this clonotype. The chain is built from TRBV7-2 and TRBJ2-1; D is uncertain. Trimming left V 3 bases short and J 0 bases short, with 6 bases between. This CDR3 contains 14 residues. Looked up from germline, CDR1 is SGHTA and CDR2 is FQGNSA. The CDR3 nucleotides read TGTGCCAGCAGCTTCCCAGGCTCCTACAATGAGCAGTTCTTC. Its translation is CASSFPGSYNEQFF.

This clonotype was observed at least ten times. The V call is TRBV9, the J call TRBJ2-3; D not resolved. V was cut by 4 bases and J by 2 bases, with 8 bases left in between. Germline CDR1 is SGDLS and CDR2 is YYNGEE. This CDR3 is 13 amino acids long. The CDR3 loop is CASSPGPTDTQYF. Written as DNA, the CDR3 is TGTGCCAGCAGCCCGGGCCCCACAGATACGCAGTATTTT.

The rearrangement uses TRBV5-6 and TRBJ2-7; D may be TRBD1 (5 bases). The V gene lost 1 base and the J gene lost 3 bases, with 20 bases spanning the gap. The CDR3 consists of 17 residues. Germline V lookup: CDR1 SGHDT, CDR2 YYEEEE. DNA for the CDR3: TGTGCCAGCAGCTTGATTTCCTGGGGCGCCTCCAACTACGAGCAGTACTTC. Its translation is CASSLISWGASNYEQYF. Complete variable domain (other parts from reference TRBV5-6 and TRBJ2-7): DAGVTQSPTHLIKTRGQQVTLRCSPKSGHDTVSWYQQALGQGPQFIFQYYEEEERQRGNFPDRFSGHQFPNYSSELNVNALLLGDSALYLCASSLISWGASNYEQYFGPGTRLTVT.

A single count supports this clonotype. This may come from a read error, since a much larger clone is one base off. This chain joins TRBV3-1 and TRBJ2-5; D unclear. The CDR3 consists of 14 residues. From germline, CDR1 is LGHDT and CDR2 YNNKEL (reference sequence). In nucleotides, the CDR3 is TGTGCCAGCAGCCAGTCGAAAGCGCAAGAGTCCCAGTACTTC. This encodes CASSQSKAQESQYF.